The 25 T cell receptor beta chains below come from one sample, sequenced in a study of CD8+CD57+ T cells in acquired aplastic anemia. Both TCR beta VDJ combination and CDR3 sequence profiling were carried out. Genomic DNA was the template for this profiling. In TCRdb, the reads were re-called with MiXCR into one record per CDR3 protein. The table shows a few hundred thousand distinct CDR3 sequences, with over 60% occurring only once. Sequenced: sorted CD4+, CD8+, or CD8+CD57+ T cells (not recorded which) from PBMCs. These receptors were obtained from a human donor in good health.

This clonotype was observed a single time. The chain couples TRBV5-5 to TRBJ2-7; perhaps TRBD2 as D (5 bases). CDR1 is SGHKS and CDR2 is YYEKEE in the germline V gene (reference sequence). Trimming took off 0 bases at V and 2 bases at J, with 12 bases between the two ends. This CDR3 region has 15 residues. The CDR3 is CASSLAAEAPYEQYF. CDR3 coding DNA: TGTGCCAGCAGCTTGGCGGCGGAGGCCCCCTACGAGCAGTACTTC.

This chain connects TRBV9 to TRBJ1-6; D not certain. The CDR3 is made up of 15 amino acids. Germline assignment: CDR1 SGDLS and CDR2 YYNGEE. The V gene lost 4 bases and the J gene lost 8 bases, with 16 bases spanning the gap. The CDR3 region is CASSPRVSPDSPLHF. For the CDR3, the DNA is TGTGCCAGCAGCCCCCGGGTCAGCCCCGATTCACCCCTCCACTTT.

This clonotype has a count of ten or more. The chain links TRBV7-7 to TRBJ2-1; maybe TRBD2 (7 bases). The V end was cut by 0 bases, the J end by 0 bases, with 18 bases between. The CDR3 is 19 residues long. Germline V gene lookup returns CDR1 SSHAT and CDR2 FNYEAQ (reference sequence). CDR3 DNA sequence: TGTGCCAGCAGCTTAGCTCCCGCCTTCGCGGGGGCCTCCTACAATGAGCAGTTCTTC. Its translation is CASSLAPAFAGASYNEQFF.

The chain links TRBV7-8 to TRBJ1-4; tentatively, D is TRBD1 (5 bases). The length of the CDR3 is 13 residues. V lost 8 bases and J 2 bases, leaving 9 bases between the germline ends. Germline CDR1 reads SGHVS; CDR2 reads FQNEAQ. The CDR3 region has the DNA TGTGCCAGCGGGGCAGGGACTAATGAAAAACTGTTTTTT. This translates into CASGAGTNEKLFF.

Notes on this clonotype: The junction and the germline gene differ at one end; a read error may be behind it. This chain connects TRBV20-1 to TRBJ1-2, with 8 bases aligning to TRBD1. Per germline, CDR1 DFQATT and CDR2 SNEGSKA (reference sequence). CDR3 length: 15 residues. The DNA of the CDR3 is TGCAGTGCTGGAGATCCGGCAGGGGGCGTCTATGGCTACACCTTC. Protein product: CSAGDPAGGVYGYTF.

This clonotype was recorded at least ten times. V and J are TRBV7-8 and TRBJ2-2, with D unresolved. The CDR3 runs to 15 residues. Germline assignment: CDR1 SGHVS and CDR2 FQNEAQ. Deletions cut 4 bases from V and 8 bases from J, with 17 bases between. The CDR3 DNA reads TGTGCCAGCAGCTCCACCCTCGCGCTGTCTGGGGAGCTGTTTTTT. Its translation is CASSSTLALSGELFF. The full variable domain, rest sourced from reference TRBV7-8 and TRBJ2-2, is GAGVSQSPRYKVAKRGQDVALRCDPISGHVSLFWYQQALGQGPEFLTYFQNEAQLDKSGLPSDRFFAERPEGSVSTLKIQRTQQEDSAVYLCASSSTLALSGELFFGEGSRLTVL.

For this clonotype: The germline gene is not matched at one end of the junction; a read error may be the cause. The V gene is TRBV7-7, the J gene TRBJ2-5, with D possibly TRBD1 on 6 matching bases. The CDR3 is 13 residues long. Germline-derived CDR1 and CDR2 are SSHAT and FNYEAQ (reference sequence). The CDR3 is CASSLDRQETQYF. The CDR3 DNA is TGTGCTAGCAGCTTGGACAGACAAGAGACCCAGTACTTC.

The V and J genes are TRBV5-1 and TRBJ1-5; 8 nucleotides agree with TRBD1. The J segment lost 3 bases and the V segment lost 0 bases, leaving 2 bases of the junction unmatched. This CDR3 region has 15 residues. CDR1 and CDR2 from the germline V gene are SGHRS and YFSETQ. The DNA of the CDR3 is TGCGCCAGCAGCTTGGGGACAGGGAACAATCAGCCCCAGCATTTT. Translation: CASSLGTGNNQPQHF.

V is TRBV7-2 and J is TRBJ1-2, with 8 bases lining up with TRBD1. Per germline, CDR1 SGHTA and CDR2 FQGNSA. The CDR3 consists of 17 residues. J lost 4 bases, V lost 5 bases, and 15 bases had no gene match. CDR3 loop: CASSPSTGDGGSYGYTF. The DNA for the CDR3 is TGTGCCAGCAGCCCCTCGACAGGGGACGGGGGGAGCTATGGCTACACCTTC. Looking up the rest from reference TRBV7-2 and TRBJ1-2 gives the full variable domain: GAGVSQSPSNKVTEKGKDVELRCDPISGHTALYWYRQSLGQGLEFLIYFQGNSAPDKSGLPSDRFSAERTGGSVSTLTIQRTQQEDSAVYLCASSPSTGDGGSYGYTFGSGTRLTVV.

This clonotype has ten or more counts. This chain joins TRBV19 and TRBJ2-1; TRBD2 agrees at 10 bases. V shed 8 bases, J shed 4 bases, and the junction held 5 bases outside the gene matches. CDR1 and CDR2 from the germline V gene are LNHDA and SQIVND (reference sequence). This CDR3 spans 14 amino acids. As DNA, the CDR3 is TGTGCCAGTGCCAGCGGGGGGGTATACAATGAGCAGTTCTTC. This sequence encodes CASASGGVYNEQFF.

In its sample, this clonotype was seen a few times. The chain links TRBV7-8 to TRBJ1-6, with 9 bases that match TRBD1. V was clipped by 2 bases and J by 10 bases; unmatched bases: 15. Germline V gives CDR1 SGHVS, CDR2 FQNEAQ. The CDR3 loop spans 18 amino acids. CDR3 DNA sequence: TGTGCCAGCAGCTTACCAACTTATCCGGGACAGGGAAACTCACCCCTCCACTTT. This gives the protein CASSLPTYPGQGNSPLHF. The full variable domain, completed using reference TRBV7-8 and TRBJ1-6, is GAGVSQSPRYKVAKRGQDVALRCDPISGHVSLFWYQQALGQGPEFLTYFQNEAQLDKSGLPSDRFFAERPEGSVSTLKIQRTQQEDSAVYLCASSLPTYPGQGNSPLHFGNGTRLTVT.

V and J are TRBV7-9 and TRBJ1-4, with D perhaps matching TRBD1 (6 bases). CDR1 is SEHNR and CDR2 is FQNEAQ in the germline V gene (reference sequence). Between the trimmed V and J ends, which lost 2 bases and 6 bases, there was a span of 10 bases. CDR3 size: 14 residues. CDR3: CASSLRAGDEKLFF. In nucleotides, the CDR3 is TGTGCCAGCAGCTTACGGGCAGGGGATGAAAAACTGTTTTTT.

Points on this clonotype: The junction and the germline gene differ at one end; a read error may be behind it. The chain carries TRBV19 and TRBJ2-7; D remains ambiguous. The CDR3 is 11 amino acids. Germline V gene data show CDR1 as LNHDA and CDR2 as SQIVND (reference sequence). The CDR3 sequence: CASSMLGEQHF. The CDR3, as DNA: TGTGCCAGTAGTATGTTGGGCGAGCAGCACTTC. Filled out from reference TRBV19 and TRBJ2-7, the complete variable domain reads DGGITQSPKYLFRKEGQNVTLSCEQNLNHDAMYWYRQDPGQGLRLIYYSQIVNDFQKGDIAEGYSVSREKKESFPLTVTSAQKNPTAFYLCASSMLGEQHFGPGTRLTVT.

The chain recombines TRBV19 with TRBJ2-1, with TRBD2 matching 9 bases. CDR1 is LNHDA and CDR2 is SQIVND in the germline V gene (reference sequence). V lost 3 bases and J lost 6; bases outside the gene matches: 6. CDR3 length: 15 residues. The CDR3 is CASSIGIAGANEQFF. In nucleotides, the CDR3 is TGTGCCAGTAGTATCGGGATAGCGGGAGCCAATGAGCAGTTCTTC.

The V gene is TRBV7-2, the J gene TRBJ2-4; D tentatively reads TRBD1 or TRBD2 (5 bases each). The CDR3 length is 15 residues. The ends were cut back, 3 bases at V and 7 bases at J, with 16 bases in the middle. Germline CDR1 SGHTA, CDR2 FQGNSA. CDR3 sequence reads: CASSLIRDRLNIQYF. The CDR3 nucleotides are TGTGCCAGCAGCTTGATCAGGGACCGGTTGAACATTCAGTACTTC.

This clonotype showed up many times. The V gene is TRBV6-4, the J gene TRBJ2-3; D not certain. This CDR3 contains 15 residues. V was pared by 4 bases and J by 1 base, with 12 bases between. Germline CDR1 MRHNA, CDR2 SNTAGT. CDR3 sequence (DNA): TGTGCCAGCAGTGCCAACCCTGGGGGCACAGATACGCAGTATTTT. It yields the protein CASSANPGGTDTQYF.

A word on this clonotype: This may be a read error: a much more frequent sequence differs by one nucleotide. This sequence joins TRBV4-1 and TRBJ1-6, with no clear D. The CDR3 has 16 residues. Germline V gene sequence: CDR1 MGHRA, CDR2 YSYEKL. Trimming stripped 5 bases from V and 7 bases from J, with 18 bases between. CDR3 coding DNA: TGCGCCAGCAGCTATATGCGGCAGGCCGAAAATTCACCCCTCCACTTT. Translating it yields CASSYMRQAENSPLHF.

The chain employs TRBV19 and TRBJ1-6; 8 positions match TRBD1. Germline V gene data show CDR1 as LNHDA and CDR2 as SQIVND (reference sequence). The CDR3 runs to 15 residues. Trimming at V came to 9 bases and at J to 9 bases, leaving 13 bases not matched to a gene. The CDR3 is CASSTGGTTSSPLHF. CDR3 bases: TGTGCCAGCTCCACAGGGGGGACCACGAGTTCACCCCTCCACTTT.

The V gene is TRBV2, the J gene TRBJ1-5; D gene uncertain. CDR3 length: 14 residues. The germline V and J ends were trimmed by 10 bases and 0 bases, with 13 bases remaining between them. Germline V gene lookup returns CDR1 SNHLY and CDR2 FYNNEI. CDR3 DNA: TGTGCCACGGGTAAGGATTATAGCAATCAGCCCCAGCATTTT. Protein product: CATGKDYSNQPQHF.

Concerning this clonotype: A read error may produce the germline difference seen at one junction end. The chain links TRBV6-4 to TRBJ1-5; D not resolved. This CDR3 region has 9 residues. Per the germline V gene, CDR1 is MRHNA and CDR2 is SNTAGT. The CDR3 nucleotides are TGTGCCAGCAGTTACTCCCAGCATTTT. Translated, it gives CASSYSQHF.

The chain links TRBV9 to TRBJ1-1; D call uncertain. Germline V lookup: CDR1 SGDLS, CDR2 YYNGEE. With 4 bases removed from V and 0 bases from J, the gap between germline ends came to 10 bases. The CDR3 runs to 14 residues. CDR3 amino acids: CASSPAILNTEAFF. For the CDR3, the DNA is TGTGCCAGCAGCCCAGCCATTTTGAACACTGAAGCTTTCTTT.

The CDR3 here is CASSLGSGTTDTQYF. DNA of the CDR3: TGTGCCAGCAGCTTGGGCTCGGGGACCACAGATACGCAGTATTTT. The gene calls are TRBV9 and TRBJ2-3; D assignment may be TRBD1 or TRBD2 (5 bases each). Trimming pared 4 bases from V and 2 bases from J, leaving 14 bases between. CDR1 is SGDLS and CDR2 is YYNGEE in the germline V gene. This CDR3 spans 15 amino acids.

This chain joins TRBV19 and TRBJ1-2; 12 bases fit TRBD1. Germline values: CDR1 LNHDA, CDR2 SQIVND (reference sequence). The trim removed 7 bases at V and 4 bases at J, leaving 4 bases unmatched. The CDR3 has 14 residues. This CDR3 reads CASMGQGAVYGYTF. The CDR3 nucleotides read TGTGCCAGTATGGGACAGGGGGCTGTCTATGGCTACACCTTC. Based on the CDR3 plus reference TRBV19 and TRBJ1-2, the full variable domain is DGGITQSPKYLFRKEGQNVTLSCEQNLNHDAMYWYRQDPGQGLRLIYYSQIVNDFQKGDIAEGYSVSREKKESFPLTVTSAQKNPTAFYLCASMGQGAVYGYTFGSGTRLTVV.

This clonotype was recorded only once. This chain joins TRBV25-1 and TRBJ2-7; a weak D match, TRBD1 (6 bases). V dropped 2 bases and J dropped 5 bases, with 16 bases sitting between them. Germline V gives CDR1 MGHDK, CDR2 SYGVNS. The CDR3 spans 15 residues. CDR3 DNA sequence: TGTGCCAGCAGTGAAGGGTCTATGGCAGGGGACGAGCAGTACTTC. The encoded protein is CASSEGSMAGDEQYF.

The rearrangement uses TRBV2 and TRBJ2-3; 8 bases are a match to TRBD2. The V segment lost 6 bases and the J segment 7 bases; nucleotides outside the gene matches: 15. The CDR3 loop spans 16 amino acids. Germline V lookup: CDR1 SNHLY, CDR2 FYNNEI. The CDR3 here is CASSRPGTSEAHTQYF. The CDR3 DNA sequence: TGTGCCAGCAGCCGCCCCGGGACTAGTGAGGCTCATACGCAGTATTTT.